This entry features one TCR beta chain sequence. Its antigen is undetermined. V lost 5 bases to trimming and J lost 6 bases; unmatched junction nucleotides: 16. This CDR3 contains 19 residues. Germline CDR1 is SGHVT and CDR2 is SQSDAQ. Unique molecular identifiers featured in how the TCRbeta library was prepared. TCRdb re-derived calls from the PCR reads in MiXCR, one entry per CDR3 protein. The data show about a million distinct CDR3 sequences, about 30% seen once. The data were obtained in a study of T-cell reconstitution after alpha-beta-depleted transplantation in children. Overall study results and limits: Alpha-beta T cells about two months after transplant reportedly derived from several hundred expanded graft clones. Day-60 TCRbeta diversity that was high in some patients was derived from surviving recipient T cells and thymic progenitors. By one year post-transplant, T-cell counts and diversity largely arose from T cells that were newly produced.

The TCR originated in a boy less than two years old who had a stem cell transplant for SCID, so the T cells may come from the graft donor. This material consisted of PBMCs, mostly from graft donor cells, taken 360 days after TCRalphabeta/CD19-depleted stem cell transplant. The V call is TRBV7-4, the J call TRBJ2-5; 15 bases line up with TRBD2. The CDR3 bases are TGTGCCAGCAGCCAAACGGGGACTAGCGGGGGGCCAGTCGTGAAGACCCAGTACTTC. Translated: CASSQTGTSGGPVVKTQYF. The whole variable domain, remainder taken from reference TRBV7-4 and TRBJ2-5, is GAGVSQSPRYKVAKRGRDVALRCDSISGHVTLYWYRQTLGQGSEVLTYSQSDAQRDKSGRPSGRFSAERPERSVSTLKIQRTEQGDSAVYLCASSQTGTSGGPVVKTQYFGPGTRLLVL.